This T cell receptor (beta chain) came from a study of cytomegalovirus exposure and HLA in healthy donors. On the study more broadly: One earlier analysis, a look at 150 million to 200 million T cells, found almost 120 million unique TCR beta sequences.

The study ran its PCR with 60 Vbeta and 13 Jbeta primers. TCRdb keeps only in-frame clones here, not all; method: immunoSEQ multiplex PCR. This table holds approximately 150,000 clones, about 75% found once. Study outcomes and limitations: Most of the TCR beta V segments (in an earlier analysis) were productive either about 87% or about 30% of the time.

On this clone itself: The antigen remains unidentified.

This CDR3 spans 14 amino acids. The germline CDR1 and CDR2 sequences are KGHSH and LQKENI. Trimming cost V 5 bases and J 0 bases; bases outside gene matches: 4. The sample taken for sequencing was PBMCs. The sequence came from a female donor in good health and CMV-seronegative. The rearrangement uses TRBV18 and TRBJ2-7; 7 bases are shared with TRBD1. Here the CDR3 reads CASSGEGASYEQYF. CDR3 nucleotides: TGTGCCAGCTCAGGAGAGGGGGCCTCCTACGAGCAGTACTTC.